This T cell receptor beta chain was recorded in a study of cytomegalovirus exposure and HLA in healthy donors. Findings and limits, study-wide: A later analysis linked a missense DCLRE1C variant to TCR beta V- and J-gene trimming. Several top significant clusters appeared, in a later analysis, to be linked to common viral pathogens.

Amplification used 60 Vbeta primers and 13 Jbeta primers. Measured with immunoSEQ multiplex PCR; TCRdb has only the in-frame clones, and not every one. Of about 180,000 clones in the sample, roughly 75% were seen once. A word on this clone: What it binds is not known.

Input material: PBMCs. This TCR derives from a woman aged 25 to 39 in good health and CMV-seronegative.

CDR3 bases: TGCGCCAGCGCGACGGACTGTCCACACTTT. This codes for CASATDCPHF. The chain combines TRBV10-1 with TRBJ1-6; D not resolved. Germline V gene lookup returns CDR1 WNHNN and CDR2 SYGVQD (reference sequence). The V end was cut by 8 bases, the J end by 19 bases, with 15 bases between. The CDR3 length is 10 residues.